This TCR beta chain emerged from a study of CD4 T cells in relation to SARS-CoV-2 and coronaviruses (dated by TCRdb to the early 2020s). Some background on the complete study: In the ViraFEST assay, PBMCs were cultured with antigen for about 9 days, after which TCR beta CDR3s were sequenced to identify clonal expansions specific to the antigen. At the level of individual TCR clonotypes, the study measured memory CD4+ T cell crossreactivity between SARS-CoV-2 spike protein and common cold coronavirus spike proteins. Samples from a few pre-COVID donors and the naive versus memory experiments were sequenced with the Adaptive Biotechnologies TCR-sequencing kit; other data were Illumina-based. Using patient-derived lymphoblastoid cell lines, the shared crossreactive spike epitopes were mapped to their HLA restriction. For other donors in the study, expansion assays were sequenced with a different, Illumina-based TCR-beta assay. An HIV-1 Nef peptide pool or a no-peptide culture served as the negative reference condition.

Study-wide findings and limitations: Memory CD4+ clonotypes crossrecognizing SARS-CoV-2 and at least one common cold coronavirus spike were found in approximately 60% of donors. Crossreactivity analysis was centred on spike protein, so crossreactivity against other viral proteins was not assessed. Because no donor provided both pre-pandemic and post-infection samples, tracing the source of pre-existing responses was limited. Compared with monoreactive clones, crossreactive clones had significantly weaker SARS-CoV-2-driven expansion, a result consistent with antigenic imprinting. Small numbers of patients and of tested TCRs limited the study.

About this clone: No cognate antigen has been identified for it. No qualities accompany the bases; no much larger clone lies one base away.

The germline V gene supplies CDR1 MNHEY and CDR2 SVGAGI. Germline trimming: 5 bases from V, 10 bases from J; junction bases outside gene matches: 6. From its cysteine to its phenylalanine, the CDR3 spans 14 amino acids. Of all the DNA, just the CDR3 is kept, 42 bases in frame from base 1. CD4+ T cells from unexposed donors were collected before the COVID-19 pandemic (2011-2018). Following 10 days of culture, the EasySep CD4+ T cell isolation kit was used to isolate CD4+ T cells. As far as cell numbers permitted, CD4+ T cells from unexposed donors were tested for reactivity against SARS-CoV-2 S and N as well as four spike pools from common cold coronaviruses. Each well held some 1.9 million PBMCs cultured in IMDM containing approximately 5% human AB serum and roughly 9.3 IU/ml IL-2. Half of the culture medium was replaced with fresh IL-2-containing medium on days 3 and 7. Each peptide culture condition was generally run in triplicate replicate wells. Leukapheresis product for the unexposed donors was bought commercially. Ficoll-Paque PLUS gradient centrifugation was used to isolate PBMCs from either whole blood or leukapheresis product. The PBMCs went either fresh into the expansion assay or into cryopreservation at -140 degrees C. The QIAamp Micro DNA Kit was used to extract genomic DNA from the CD4+ T cells.

Library construction relied on the immunoSEQ multiplex PCR assay. The original methods were these. During preprocessing, nonproductive sequences were removed, as were CDR3s that did not start with C, did not end with F or W, or were shorter than 7 amino acids. The MANAFEST web app was used to call antigen-specific clonotypes on the basis of expansion compared with the reference and with other culture wells. A clone was considered positive if the clone showed significant expansion compared with the reference culture in 2 of 3 replicate wells at an FDR below 0.05. To be called positive, a clone also had to show significant expansion compared with every other tandem well and an odds ratio greater than 5. Pairwise Levenshtein distance, computed with the stringdist R package after three terminal residues were trimmed from each end, was used as the measure of CDR3 homology. The clones in this table, taken by TCRdb from immuneACCESS, are in-frame only. Not every clone is retained; where verified, under half of the shortfall comes from an unresolved V gene, and the cause of the rest is unknown. That table is the source of V, J and clone size, and D and trimming were worked out from the DNA. This sample lists around 23,000 clones; about 73% were detected once. Less than 20% of the sample belongs to the ten largest clones.

The sequencing sample was made of CD4+ T cells from PBMCs, cultured in vitro. This receptor was obtained from a human donor in good health. This chain joins TRBV6-5 to TRBJ1-6; a stretch of 9 junction bases matches TRBD1. The CDR3 reads as follows: CASSLTGGESPLHF. The DNA is as follows: TGTGCCAGCAGTCTAACAGGGGGCGAATCACCCCTCCACTTT.